The 13 T cell receptor beta chains presented below share a single source sample, sequenced in a study of regulatory T cells in long-lasting Graves disease. The time point here: persistent/refractory GD, antithyroid drugs over 5 years with positive TRAb. TCR sequences were obtained from RNA taken from PBMCs. Libraries of TCR beta came from iRepertoire HTBI primers plus Arm-PCR of CDR3 regions. Each CDR3 protein is one row after TCRdb ran MiXCR on the multiplex PCR reads. The table lists 310,000 or so distinct CDR3 sequences, 15% to 20% of them singletons. The material sequenced was peripheral blood mononuclear cells (PBMCs), taken when the disease was refractory, from a patient treated with antithyroid drugs. These receptors all stem from a female donor with Graves disease.

The sample holds many counts of this clonotype. The J gene is TRBJ1-1, the V gene TRBV6-2 or TRBV6-3; D gene ambiguous. The length of the CDR3 is 13 residues. Germline assignment: CDR1 MNHEY and CDR2 SVGEGT. The V end was cut by 2 bases, the J end by 5 bases, with 9 bases between. CDR3 sequence: CASSYRTRTEAFF. CDR3 nucleotides: TGTGCCAGCAGTTACCGGACCAGGACTGAAGCTTTCTTT.

In its sample, this clonotype was seen many times. The chain joins TRBV28 to TRBJ2-7, with TRBD1 matching over 9 bases. J lost 0 bases, V lost 5 bases, and 5 bases had no gene match. The CDR3 consists of 15 residues. Germline-derived CDR1 and CDR2 are MDHEN and SYDVKM. The CDR3 spells CASSPTGGHSYEQYF. CDR3 DNA: TGTGCCAGCAGTCCTACAGGGGGCCACTCCTACGAGCAGTACTTC.

Only a few counts were recorded for this clonotype. The chain carries TRBV7-9 and TRBJ1-4, with 7 bases lining up with TRBD1. This CDR3 contains 15 residues. The V and J ends lost 2 bases and 8 bases, in that order; junction bases with no gene match: 8. Germline CDR1 and CDR2: SEHNR and FQNEAQ (reference sequence). The CDR3 loop is CASSLSVGTEEKLFF. The CDR3 DNA is TGTGCCAGCAGCTTAAGTGTCGGGACAGAGGAAAAACTGTTTTTT.

This clonotype was recorded at least ten times. J is TRBJ1-2 and V is TRBV18, with 8 bases identical to TRBD1. The germline CDR1 and CDR2 sequences are KGHSH and LQKENI. The CDR3 is 12 residues long. V was clipped by 5 bases and J by 6 bases; unmatched bases: 2. Written as DNA, the CDR3 is TGTGCCAGCTCAAAGGACAGGGATGGCTACACCTTC. Residues: CASSKDRDGYTF. Filled out from reference TRBV18 and TRBJ1-2, the complete variable domain reads NAGVMQNPRHLVRRRGQEARLRCSPMKGHSHVYWYRQLPEEGLKFMVYLQKENIIDESGMPKERFSAEFPKEGPSILRIQQVVRGDSAAYFCASSKDRDGYTFGSGTRLTVV.

This clonotype was detected a few times. This rearrangement joins TRBV18 to TRBJ1-2, with 9 nucleotides matching TRBD1. Per the germline V gene, CDR1 is KGHSH and CDR2 is LQKENI. The junction had 9 bases not matched to a gene; V was cut back by 6 bases and J by 4 bases. The CDR3 covers 15 residues. The CDR3 here is CASSGGTGLLYGYTF. In nucleotides, the CDR3 is TGTGCCAGCTCGGGAGGGACAGGGCTACTCTATGGCTACACCTTC.

This clonotype was detected many times. This chain uses TRBV28 with TRBJ2-7, with D possibly matching TRBD2 (6 bases). The V end lost 6 bases, the J end lost 6 bases, and 24 bases lay between the germline ends. The germline CDR1 and CDR2 sequences are MDHEN and SYDVKM. There are 16 residues in the CDR3. In DNA form, the CDR3 reads TGTGCCAGCAGCCTTCCACGGGGGTCCCTCTTCGGCGAGCAGTACTTC. This encodes CASSLPRGSLFGEQYF.

Many counts were recorded for this clonotype. The chain employs TRBV28 and TRBJ1-6; 8 nucleotides line up with TRBD1. The germline CDR1 and CDR2 sequences are MDHEN and SYDVKM. This CDR3 is 15 amino acids long. V gave up 1 base and J gave up 5 bases; unmatched junction bases: 1. The CDR3 sequence is CASSLLTGDNSPLHF. The CDR3 region has the DNA TGTGCCAGCAGTTTATTGACAGGGGATAATTCACCCCTCCACTTT.

The rearrangement uses TRBV7-9 and TRBJ1-2, with 10 bases that match TRBD1. The CDR3 covers 16 residues. Germline lookup yields CDR1 SEHNR and CDR2 FQNEAQ (reference sequence). V was clipped by 0 bases and J by 6 bases; unmatched bases: 7. The CDR3 nucleotides read TGTGCCAGCAGCTTAGCCCTGGGACAGGGGACCCATGGCTACACCTTC. This encodes CASSLALGQGTHGYTF.

CDR3 amino acids: CASSLMAGGTEAFF. Written as DNA, the CDR3 is TGTGCCAGCAGCTTAATGGCGGGGGGTACTGAAGCTTTCTTT. The chain uses TRBV7-9 and TRBJ1-1; D is possibly TRBD1 (5 bases). CDR1 SEHNR and CDR2 FQNEAQ come from the germline V gene (reference sequence). The CDR3 has 14 amino acids. Trimming left V 2 bases short and J 5 bases short, with 12 bases between. The full variable domain, rest sourced from reference TRBV7-9 and TRBJ1-1, is DTGVSQNPRHKITKRGQNVTFRCDPISEHNRLYWYRQTLGQGPEFLTYFQNEAQLEKSRLLSDRFSAERPKGSFSTLEIQRTEQGDSAMYLCASSLMAGGTEAFFGQGTRLTVV.

This clonotype was seen more than once but under ten times. This sequence joins TRBV6-6 and TRBJ2-7, with D tentatively TRBD1 (6 bases). Germline V gene data show CDR1 as MNHNY and CDR2 as SVGAGI (reference sequence). Trimming removed 0 bases at V and 2 bases at J, with 11 bases between. The CDR3 extends over 15 amino acids. CDR3 in amino acids: CASSYSSRGTYEQYF. In DNA form, the CDR3 reads TGTGCCAGCAGTTACTCGTCAAGGGGGACCTACGAGCAGTACTTC.

The gene calls are TRBV12-5 and TRBJ2-2; 12 positions match TRBD2. The V gene's germline CDR1 is LGHNT and CDR2 FRNRAP. The CDR3 runs to 17 residues. J gave up 3 bases and V 2 bases, and 4 bases lay outside the gene matches. The CDR3 DNA is TGTGCTAGTGGTTTGACTAGCGGGGGGCCTTACACCGGGGAGCTGTTTTTT. As protein: CASGLTSGGPYTGELFF.

V is TRBV14 and J is TRBJ1-6; D uncertain. Germline CDR1 is SGHDN and CDR2 is FVKESK. V dropped 3 bases and J dropped 8 bases, with 2 bases sitting between them. The CDR3 totals 11 residues. The CDR3 DNA sequence: TGTGCCAGCAGCCATTATTCACCCCTCCACTTT. This sequence encodes CASSHYSPLHF.

This clonotype was found many times. The chain carries TRBV7-2 and TRBJ2-2, with TRBD1 as a possible D gene (5 bases). CDR3 length: 15 amino acids. Trimming took 5 bases from V and 5 from J, leaving 15 bases between them. The V gene's germline CDR1 is SGHTA and CDR2 FQGNSA. This CDR3 reads CASSPMTARTGELFF. Written as DNA, the CDR3 is TGTGCCAGCAGCCCGATGACAGCGCGAACCGGGGAGCTGTTTTTT.